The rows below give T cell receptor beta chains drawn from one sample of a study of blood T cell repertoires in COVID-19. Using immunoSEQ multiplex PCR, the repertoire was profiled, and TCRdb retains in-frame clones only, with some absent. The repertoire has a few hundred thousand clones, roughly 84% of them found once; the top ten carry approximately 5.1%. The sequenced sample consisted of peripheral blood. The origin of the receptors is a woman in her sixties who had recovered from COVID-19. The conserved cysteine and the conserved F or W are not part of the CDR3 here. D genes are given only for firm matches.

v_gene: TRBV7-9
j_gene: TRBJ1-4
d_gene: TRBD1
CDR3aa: ASSTRGRAGEKLF

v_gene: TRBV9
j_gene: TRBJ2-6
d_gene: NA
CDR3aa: ASSVIGSGANVLT

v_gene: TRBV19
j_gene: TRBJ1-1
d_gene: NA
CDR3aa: ASRPRGGTEAF

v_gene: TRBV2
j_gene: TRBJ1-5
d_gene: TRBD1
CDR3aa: ASSAADRGYQPQH

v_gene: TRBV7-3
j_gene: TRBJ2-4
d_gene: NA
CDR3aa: ASSPSSGTPIQY

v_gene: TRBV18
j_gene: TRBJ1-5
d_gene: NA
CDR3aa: ASSQRGGYSNQPQH

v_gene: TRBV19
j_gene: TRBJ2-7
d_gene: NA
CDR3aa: ASSLDSSYEQY

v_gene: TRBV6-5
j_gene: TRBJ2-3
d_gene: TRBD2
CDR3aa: ATWTSGRPDTQY

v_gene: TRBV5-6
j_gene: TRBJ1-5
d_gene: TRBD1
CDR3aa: ASSRGTGNNQPQH

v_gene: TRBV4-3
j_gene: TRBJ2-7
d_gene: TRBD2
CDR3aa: ASSQDRALGRVYEQY

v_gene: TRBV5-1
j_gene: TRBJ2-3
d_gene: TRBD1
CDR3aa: ASSGGGTGKDTQY

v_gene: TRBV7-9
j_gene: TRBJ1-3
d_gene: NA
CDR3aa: ASSVDSSRNTIY

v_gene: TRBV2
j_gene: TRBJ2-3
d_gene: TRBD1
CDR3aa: ASTDRATDTQY

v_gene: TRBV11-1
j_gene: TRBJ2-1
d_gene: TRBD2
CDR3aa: ASSLSSGGYNEQF

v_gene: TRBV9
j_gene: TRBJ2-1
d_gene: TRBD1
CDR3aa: ASSVEGQGNNEQF

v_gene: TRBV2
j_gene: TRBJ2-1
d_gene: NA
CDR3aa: ASSVRGGAYNEQF

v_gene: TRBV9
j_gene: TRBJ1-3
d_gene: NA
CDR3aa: ASSVAGFGNTIY

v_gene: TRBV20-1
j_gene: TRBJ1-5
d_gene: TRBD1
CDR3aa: SASGGQGAHQPQH

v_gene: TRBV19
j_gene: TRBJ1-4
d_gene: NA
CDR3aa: ASTLGQSDEKLF

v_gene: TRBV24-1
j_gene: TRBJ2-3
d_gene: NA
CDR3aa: ATIWRACTDTQY

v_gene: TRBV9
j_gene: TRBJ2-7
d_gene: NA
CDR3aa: ASSVDSLSEQY

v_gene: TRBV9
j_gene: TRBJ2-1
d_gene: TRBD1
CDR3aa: ASSSERGPGVEQF

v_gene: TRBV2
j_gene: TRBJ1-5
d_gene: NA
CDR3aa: ASKGGALFQPQH

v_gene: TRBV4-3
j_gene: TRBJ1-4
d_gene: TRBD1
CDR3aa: ASSQKDRGPDEKLF

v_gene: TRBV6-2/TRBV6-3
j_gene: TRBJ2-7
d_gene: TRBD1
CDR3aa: ASSYRTGTYEQY

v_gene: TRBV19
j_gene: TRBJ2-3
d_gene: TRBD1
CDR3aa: ASSTHLLGTGEGRTDTQY

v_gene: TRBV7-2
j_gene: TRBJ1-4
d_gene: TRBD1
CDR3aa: ASSFAGTDNEKLF

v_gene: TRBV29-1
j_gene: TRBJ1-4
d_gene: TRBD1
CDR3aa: SVAGTGGEKLF

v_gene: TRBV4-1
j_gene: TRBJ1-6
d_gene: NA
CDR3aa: ASSQEARGGAYNSPLH

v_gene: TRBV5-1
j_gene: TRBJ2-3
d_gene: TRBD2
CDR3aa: ASSSTSDTDTQY

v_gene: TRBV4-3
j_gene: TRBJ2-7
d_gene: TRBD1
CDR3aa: ASSQGIGTGSYEQY

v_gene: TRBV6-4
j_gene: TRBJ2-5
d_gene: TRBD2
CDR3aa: ASLLLGLADQETQY

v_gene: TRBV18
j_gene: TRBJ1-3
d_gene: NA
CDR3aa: ASSPNQGTGNTIY